This T cell receptor (beta chain) was documented in a study of CD8 T cells in Susac syndrome. Sequencing of TCR beta covered CD8+ and CD4+ T cells obtained from blood. After extraction with the RNeasy kit, 0.5 to 1 ug of the RNA was reverse transcribed using random hexamers. TCRdb passed the immunoSEQ multiplex PCR reads through MiXCR, listing each CDR3 protein once. The repertoire has some 260,000 distinct CDR3 sequences, 85% to 95% of them found once; the top ten carry about 0.07%. V shed 6 bases and J 4 bases; nucleotides not matched to a gene: 8. The CDR3 length is 16 residues. The sample consisted of CD4+ T cells from PBMCs. The source of this sequence is a human donor with multiple sclerosis. The V gene is TRBV12-3 or TRBV12-4, the J gene TRBJ2-2, with 10 nucleotides matching TRBD2. The CDR3, as DNA: TGTGCCAGCAGCCTAAGCGGGAGGGCCCCCACCGGGGAGCTGTTTTTT. As protein: CASSLSGRAPTGELFF.